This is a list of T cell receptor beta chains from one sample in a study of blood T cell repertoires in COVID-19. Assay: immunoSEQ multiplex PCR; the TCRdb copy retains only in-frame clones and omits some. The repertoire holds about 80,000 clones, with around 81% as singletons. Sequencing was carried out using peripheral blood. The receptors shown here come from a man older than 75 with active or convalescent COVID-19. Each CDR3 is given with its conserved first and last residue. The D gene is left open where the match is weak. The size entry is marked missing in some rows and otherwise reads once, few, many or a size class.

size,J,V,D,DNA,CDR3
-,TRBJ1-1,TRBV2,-,TGTGCCAGCGTCGTCACAACGAACACTGAAGCTTTCTTT,CASVVTTNTEAFF
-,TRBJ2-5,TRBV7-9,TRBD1,TGTGCCAGCAGCTCTCAGACAGGGAAAGAGACCCAGTACTTC,CASSSQTGKETQYF
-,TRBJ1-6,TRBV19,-,TGTGCCAGTAGCCCCCGACAGGATTTTAATTCACCCCTCCACTTT,CASSPRQDFNSPLHF
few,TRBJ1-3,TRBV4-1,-,TGCGCCAGCAGCCTAAACACCAACGCTGGAAACACCATATATTTT,CASSLNTNAGNTIYF
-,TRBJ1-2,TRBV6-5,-,TGTGCCAGCAGGGGCTGGGGGGGACGGAACTATGGCTACACCTTC,CASRGWGGRNYGYTF
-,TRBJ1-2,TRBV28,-,TGTGCCAGCAGTCCTCCGCAGGCCAGGGGCTATGGCTACACCTTC,CASSPPQARGYGYTF
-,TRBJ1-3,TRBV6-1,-,TGTGCCAGCAGTGAATTGGGAGTTAGAAACACCATATATTTT,CASSELGVRNTIYF
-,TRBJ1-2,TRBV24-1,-,TGTGCCACCAGCGACCCATTGGGGGGGGATGGCTACACCTTC,CATSDPLGGDGYTF
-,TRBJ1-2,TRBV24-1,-,TGTGCCACCAGTTCGCCGGGTGACTATGGCTACACCTTC,CATSSPGDYGYTF
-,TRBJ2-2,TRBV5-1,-,TGCGCCAGCAGCTTGGTGAGCGAAGGCACCGGGGAGCTGTTTTTT,CASSLVSEGTGELFF
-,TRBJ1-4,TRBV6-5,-,TGTGCCAGCAGTTACTCCCAGGGAAATGAAAAACTGTTTTTT,CASSYSQGNEKLFF
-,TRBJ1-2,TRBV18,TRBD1,TGTGCCAGCTCACTGGACAGGGTGGTTAACTATGGCTACACCTTC,CASSLDRVVNYGYTF
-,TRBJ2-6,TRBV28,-,TGTGCCAGCAGTCAGCCCCGGGCTGGGGCCAACGTCCTGACTTTC,CASSQPRAGANVLTF
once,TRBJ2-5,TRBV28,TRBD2,TGTGCCAGCAGTTCTGGACTAGCGGGGGGAAAAGAGACCCAGTACTTC,CASSSGLAGGKETQYF
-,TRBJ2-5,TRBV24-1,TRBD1,TGTGCCACCTCCCCGGACAGGGGATTGGAGACCCAGTACTTC,CATSPDRGLETQYF
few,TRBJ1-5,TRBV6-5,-,TGTGCCAGCAGTCCGATGGACAGTTCTCAGCCCCAGCATTTT,CASSPMDSSQPQHF
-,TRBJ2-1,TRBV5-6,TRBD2,TGTGCCAGCAGCGGAGGACTAGCGGGGGTCGATGAGCAGTTCTTC,CASSGGLAGVDEQFF
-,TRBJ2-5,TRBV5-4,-,TGTGCCAGCAGCTCCCGCGGAGGGTTGTGGGAGACCCAGTACTTC,CASSSRGGLWETQYF